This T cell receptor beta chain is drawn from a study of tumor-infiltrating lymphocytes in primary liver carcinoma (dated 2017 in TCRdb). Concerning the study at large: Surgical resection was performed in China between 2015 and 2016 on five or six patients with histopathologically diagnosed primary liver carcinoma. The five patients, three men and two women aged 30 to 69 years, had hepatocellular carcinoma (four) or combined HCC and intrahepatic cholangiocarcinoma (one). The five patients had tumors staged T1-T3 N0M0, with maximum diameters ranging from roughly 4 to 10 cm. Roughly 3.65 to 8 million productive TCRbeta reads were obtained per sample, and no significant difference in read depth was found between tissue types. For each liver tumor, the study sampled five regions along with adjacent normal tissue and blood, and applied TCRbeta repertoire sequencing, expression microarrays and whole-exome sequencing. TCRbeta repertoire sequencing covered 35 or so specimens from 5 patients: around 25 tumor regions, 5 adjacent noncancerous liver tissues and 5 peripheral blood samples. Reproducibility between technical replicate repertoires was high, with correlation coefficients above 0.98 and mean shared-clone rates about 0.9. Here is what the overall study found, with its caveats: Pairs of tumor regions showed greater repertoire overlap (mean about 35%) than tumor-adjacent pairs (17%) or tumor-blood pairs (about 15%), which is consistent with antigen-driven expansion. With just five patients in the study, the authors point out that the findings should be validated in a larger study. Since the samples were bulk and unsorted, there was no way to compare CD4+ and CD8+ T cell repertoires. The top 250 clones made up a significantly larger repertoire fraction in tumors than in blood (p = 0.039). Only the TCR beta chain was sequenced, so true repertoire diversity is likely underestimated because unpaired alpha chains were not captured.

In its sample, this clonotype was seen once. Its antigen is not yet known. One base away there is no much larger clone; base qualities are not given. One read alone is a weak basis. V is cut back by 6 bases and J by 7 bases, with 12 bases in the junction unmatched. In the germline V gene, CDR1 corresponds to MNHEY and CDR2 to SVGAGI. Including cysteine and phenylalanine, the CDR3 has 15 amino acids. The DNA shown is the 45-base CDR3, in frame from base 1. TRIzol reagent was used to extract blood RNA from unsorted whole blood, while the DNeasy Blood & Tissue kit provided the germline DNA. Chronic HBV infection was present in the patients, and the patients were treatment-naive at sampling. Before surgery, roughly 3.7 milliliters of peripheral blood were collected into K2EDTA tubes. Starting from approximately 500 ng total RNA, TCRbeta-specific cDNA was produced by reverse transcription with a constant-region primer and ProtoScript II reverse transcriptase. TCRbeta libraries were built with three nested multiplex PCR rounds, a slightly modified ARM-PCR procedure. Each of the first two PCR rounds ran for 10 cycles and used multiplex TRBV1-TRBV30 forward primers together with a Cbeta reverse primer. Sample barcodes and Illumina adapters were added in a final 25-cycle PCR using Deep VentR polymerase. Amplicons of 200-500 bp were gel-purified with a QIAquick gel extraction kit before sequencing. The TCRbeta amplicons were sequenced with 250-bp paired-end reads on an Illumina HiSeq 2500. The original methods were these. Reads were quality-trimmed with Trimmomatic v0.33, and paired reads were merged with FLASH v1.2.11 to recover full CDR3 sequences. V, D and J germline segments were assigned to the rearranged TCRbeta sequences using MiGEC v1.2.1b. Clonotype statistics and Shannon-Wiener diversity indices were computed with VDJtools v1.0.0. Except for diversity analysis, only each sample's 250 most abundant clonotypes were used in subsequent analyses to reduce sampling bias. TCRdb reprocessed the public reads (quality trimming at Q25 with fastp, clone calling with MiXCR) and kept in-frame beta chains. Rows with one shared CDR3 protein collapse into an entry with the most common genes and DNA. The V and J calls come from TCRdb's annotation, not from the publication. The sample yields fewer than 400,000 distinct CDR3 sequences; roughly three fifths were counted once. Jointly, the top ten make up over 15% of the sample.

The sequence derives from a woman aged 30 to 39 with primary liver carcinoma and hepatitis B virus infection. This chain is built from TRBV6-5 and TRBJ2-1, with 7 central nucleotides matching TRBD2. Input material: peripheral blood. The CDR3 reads CASRRGLTGGNEQFF. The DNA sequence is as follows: TGTGCCAGCAGAAGGGGACTAACGGGAGGTAATGAGCAGTTCTTC.